One and the same sample provided the 7 T cell receptor beta chains below, sequenced in a study of liver allograft versus peripheral blood T cells. At the level of the study: T cell receptor repertoires in transplanted livers were compared with those in recipients' peripheral blood.

TCRdb re-analysed the reads in MiXCR, keeping a single row per CDR3 protein. The data contain under 15,000 distinct CDR3 sequences, 28% of them seen just once; the ten biggest clones take up roughly 2.4%. Every receptor here comes from a human patient who had a liver transplant. The T cells may partly be graft donor cells.

The sample holds many counts of this clonotype. The chain has TRBV19 and TRBJ1-1, with D uncertain. Germline lookup yields CDR1 LNHDA and CDR2 SQIVND (reference sequence). The CDR3 length is 12 residues. V dropped 10 bases and J dropped 1 base, with 10 bases sitting between them. The CDR3 sequence is CATKDWNTEAFF. In DNA, the CDR3 is TGTGCCACCAAGGATTGGAACACTGAAGCTTTCTTT.

This clonotype counts as medium-sized. The J gene is TRBJ1-1, the V gene TRBV6-1; D unresolved. Germline loops: CDR1 MNHNS, CDR2 SASEGT. This CDR3 spans 12 amino acids. V gave up 7 bases and J gave up 6 bases, with 12 bases separating them. The CDR3 spells CASMEREAEAFF. In nucleotides, the CDR3 is TGTGCCAGCATGGAAAGGGAGGCTGAAGCTTTCTTT.

This clonotype was observed at least ten times. The V gene is TRBV6-6, the J gene TRBJ1-4; maybe TRBD1 (6 bases). The CDR3 has 14 residues. Germline assignment: CDR1 MNHNY and CDR2 SVGAGI (reference sequence). Trimming cost V 6 bases and J 11 bases, with 19 bases left between them. CDR3 residues: CASSTGRPGAKLFF. The CDR3 DNA sequence: TGTGCCAGCAGCACAGGGAGGCCTGGGGCCAAACTGTTTTTT.

By share, this clonotype ranks as medium-sized. As DNA, the CDR3 is TGCAGCGGGGACAGGGGCGAGACTGAAGCTTTCTTT. It specifies CSGDRGETEAFF. This chain connects TRBV29-1 to TRBJ1-1; 10 bases map to TRBD1. Germline CDR1 reads SQVTM; CDR2 reads ANQGSEA. The CDR3 extends over 12 amino acids. V lost 7 bases to trimming and J lost 5 bases; unmatched junction nucleotides: 4.

This clonotype was recorded a few times. The chain employs TRBV5-4 and TRBJ2-1; D unclear. The CDR3 extends over 16 amino acids. Germline V gene lookup returns CDR1 SGHNT and CDR2 YYREEE (reference sequence). V lost 4 bases and J lost 2, with 16 bases in between. CDR3 sequence (DNA): TGTGCCAGCAGCGACCGGACCCCGAGCACCTACAATGAGCAGTTCTTC. It yields the protein CASSDRTPSTYNEQFF.

This chain joins TRBV2 and TRBJ1-1; TRBD1 matches 8 bases. This CDR3 has 15 residues. CDR1 is SNHLY, CDR2 FYNNEI, per germline. V lost 2 bases, J lost 5 bases, and 7 bases stayed unmatched. This CDR3 reads CASSESRGQGTEAFF. The CDR3 bases are TGTGCCAGCAGTGAATCCAGGGGGCAAGGTACTGAAGCTTTCTTT. The complete variable domain, with remaining parts taken from reference TRBV2 and TRBJ1-1, reads EPEVTQTPSHQVTQMGQEVILRCVPISNHLYFYWYRQILGQKVEFLVSFYNNEISEKSEIFDDQFSVERPDGSNFTLKIRSTKLEDSAMYFCASSESRGQGTEAFFGQGTRLTVV.

V gene TRBV5-4 combines with J gene TRBJ2-1; 7 bases map to TRBD2. The J segment lost 4 bases and the V segment lost 4 bases, leaving 11 bases of the junction unmatched. Per germline, CDR1 SGHNT and CDR2 YYREEE (reference sequence). The CDR3 runs to 16 residues. CDR3 in DNA: TGTGCCAGCAGCCCTCAGCGGGGCAGAGGGTACAATGAGCAGTTCTTC. Translating gives CASSPQRGRGYNEQFF.